This T cell receptor beta chain was obtained from a study of hypomethylating agent response in myelodysplastic syndrome (dated by TCRdb to the early 2020s). Background on the whole study: Patients were treated with the hypomethylating agents azacitidine (about 70% of the 11) or decitabine (3 of 11). The most frequent mutation was TET2, found in 5 of 11 patients. About 6 patients had a response of complete response or hematologic improvement, and about 5 patients did not respond. A mean patient age of around 70 +/- 6 years was recorded, and a diploid cytogenetic profile was observed most commonly. The cohort was composed of about 9 male and a couple of female myelodysplastic syndrome patients. Response was defined as complete response or hematologic improvement, and patients who met neither criterion were classified as non-responders.

As regards this clone: The clone's antigen remains unknown. Nothing much larger sits one base from this clone, and base qualities are not available.

Broader findings and caveats from the paper: Novel clonotypes were found to emerge more often in responders, whereas more contracted clonotypes were observed in non-responders after treatment. Because the healthy control donors and the MDS patients were not matched by age, the comparison between MDS and healthy samples could have been affected. No significant change in richness, rarefaction diversity or clonality was detected after hypomethylating agent treatment, either across all patients or within response groups. Only ten to twelve patients were analyzed, making the cohort small. Possible recognition of novel MDS antigens by the shared GLIPH2 clusters was not confirmed, and experimental validation of that possible recognition is needed.

V is pruned by 4 bases and J by 4 bases, leaving 5 bases of the junction without a gene match. Counted from cysteine to phenylalanine, this CDR3 has 14 amino acids. CDR3 DNA is the only sequence kept; it has 42 bases, read in frame from the first base. CDR1 and CDR2 are read off the germline V gene as SNHLY and FYNNEI. The receptor library was made with the immunoSEQ multiplex PCR assay. Sequencing was run at survey resolution with two replicates of 200 ng each, for a total of about 400 ng of DNA per sample. Rearranged TCRB sequences in genomic DNA were detected with the hsTCRB kit using multiplex PCR primers targeting V and J genes. The CDR3 region was amplified in a first PCR of 31 cycles using the QIAGEN Multiplex PCR Kit. An 8-cycle second PCR added sample barcodes and Illumina adapters to each replicate. Pooled libraries were quantified using a QuantStudio 6 and the KAPA library quantification kit. About 15 pM of pooled libraries was sequenced on an Illumina MiSeq using 156-cycle single-end reads and a 15-cycle index read. The original pipeline was this. Of fewer than 200,000 unique clonotypes, roughly 1.8% were flagged by VDJdb annotation as previously reported viral-epitope-specific clonotypes. The immunoSEQ Data Assistant and immunoSEQ Analyzer turned the raw reads into TCRB repertoires that were normalized and annotated. Clonotypes were analyzed with BioAnalyzer and version 0.6.5 of the immunarch R package. Richness was estimated after downsampling every repertoire to the clone count of the smallest repertoire. Clonotypes were classified as expanded, contracted or novel by Fisher's exact tests, with novel defined as zero frequency before treatment. GLIPH2 clustered significantly changed CDR3 beta sequences using simulation_depth=1000 and kmer_min_depth=3, excluding CDR3s shorter than five residues. Not all clones reach the TCRdb copy of this immuneACCESS table, which keeps in-frame sequences only. Checked studies attribute under half of the gap to unresolved V genes and leave the rest unexplained. V, J and clone size derive from that table, while D and trimming were established from the DNA sequence. The sample has some 4,500 clones on record, more than 80% of them singletons. Clones ranked in the top ten supply approximately 15% of the sample.

T-cell subsets were not sorted, so the analysis was performed on bulk bone marrow. Bone marrow from 11 myelodysplastic syndrome patients was immunosequenced for TCR beta CDR3 regions before and after hypomethylating agent therapy. Each patient contributed a baseline bone marrow plus two to three bone marrows at different post-treatment timepoints for longitudinal repertoire tracking. Genomic DNA was extracted from whole bone marrow, and quality was checked by TapeStation, NanoDrop OneC and PicoGreen assays. Source: bone marrow, taken before or after starting hypomethylating agent treatment for myelodysplastic syndrome (not recorded which). The sequence was obtained from a human donor with myelodysplastic syndrome. The sequence links TRBV2 to TRBJ2-3, with 7 bases in between that match TRBD1. CDR3 reads: CASSVNRGADTQYF. At the DNA level, the sequence is TGTGCCAGCAGTGTGAACAGGGGAGCAGATACGCAGTATTTT.